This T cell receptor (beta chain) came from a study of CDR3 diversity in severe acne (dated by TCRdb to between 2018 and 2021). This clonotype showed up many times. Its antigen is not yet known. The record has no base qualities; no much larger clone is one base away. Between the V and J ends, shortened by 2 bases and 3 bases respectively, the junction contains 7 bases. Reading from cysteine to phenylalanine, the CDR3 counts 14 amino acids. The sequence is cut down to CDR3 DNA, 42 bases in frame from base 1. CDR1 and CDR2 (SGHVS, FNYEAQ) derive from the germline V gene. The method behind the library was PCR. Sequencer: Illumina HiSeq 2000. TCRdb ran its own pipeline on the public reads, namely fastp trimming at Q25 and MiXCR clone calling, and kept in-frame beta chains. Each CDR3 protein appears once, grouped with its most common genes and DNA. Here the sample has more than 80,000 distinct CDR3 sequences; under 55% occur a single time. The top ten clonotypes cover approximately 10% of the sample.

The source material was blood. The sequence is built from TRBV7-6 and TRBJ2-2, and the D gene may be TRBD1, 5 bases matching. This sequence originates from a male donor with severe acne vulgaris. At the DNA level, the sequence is TGTGCCAGCAGCTTAAAGGGGTACACCGGGGAGCTGTTTTTT. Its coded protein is CASSLKGYTGELFF. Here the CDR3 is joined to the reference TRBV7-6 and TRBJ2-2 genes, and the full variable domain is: GAGVSQSPRYKVTKRGQDVALRCDPISGHVSLYWYRQALGQGPEFLTYFNYEAQQDKSGLPNDRFSAERPEGSISTLTIQRTEQRDSAMYRCASSLKGYTGELFFGEGSRLTVL.